The entry that follows covers one T cell receptor (beta chain) sequence. The germline gene is not matched at one end of the junction; a read error may be the cause. This entry is derived from a study of T cell changes during pregnancy in multiple sclerosis. The table came from immunoSEQ multiplex PCR; TCRdb's copy has only in-frame clones and leaves some out. There are around 40,000 clones in the sample; roughly 91% occur only once, and roughly 0.6% lies in the top ten. Germline CDR1 and CDR2: DFQATT and SNEGSKA (reference sequence). The CDR3 is made up of 11 amino acids. Sequenced here: CD4+ T cells from peripheral blood mononuclear cells, sampled in the third trimester of pregnancy. This clonotype was sampled from a female donor with multiple sclerosis, enrolled in a pregnancy study. This rearrangement joins TRBV20-1 to TRBJ1-4; 7 bases match TRBD1. CDR3 sequence reads: CSARDDQGGVF. CDR3 in DNA: TGCAGTGCTAGAGATGATCAGGGGGGAGTTTTT.